This TCR beta chain was found in a study of Graves' ophthalmopathy and Graves' hyperthyroidism. Study in general: At initial diagnosis, peripheral blood was obtained, and this preceded any treatment.

Amplifying from RNA transcripts, the study obtained TCR beta CDR3 regions. Second-round multiplex PCR followed a first-round RT-PCR using HTBI primers. TCRdb reprocessed the multiplex PCR reads via MiXCR and lists one record per CDR3 protein. The repertoire consists of 300,000 to 400,000 distinct CDR3 sequences, with 17% occurring once and the leading ten covering roughly 12%. CDR3 length: 16 residues. Germline CDR1 reads MNHEY; CDR2 reads SVGAGI. With 2 bases clipped from V and 3 bases from J, the junction kept 8 bases outside the gene matches. In donors with ophthalmopathy, activity was moderate-to-severe, with CAS ≥3, NOSPECS ≥4 and duration under 3 months. If patients had other autoimmune diseases, uncontrolled infections, pregnancy or lactation, they were excluded.

The chain links TRBV6-5 to TRBJ2-7; 9 bases match TRBD1. The specimen sequenced was peripheral blood. The TCR comes from an adult man with Graves' ophthalmopathy. CDR3: CASSYGAGTGSYEQYF. The CDR3 coding sequence is TGTGCCAGCAGTTACGGGGCCGGGACAGGGAGCTACGAGCAGTACTTC.